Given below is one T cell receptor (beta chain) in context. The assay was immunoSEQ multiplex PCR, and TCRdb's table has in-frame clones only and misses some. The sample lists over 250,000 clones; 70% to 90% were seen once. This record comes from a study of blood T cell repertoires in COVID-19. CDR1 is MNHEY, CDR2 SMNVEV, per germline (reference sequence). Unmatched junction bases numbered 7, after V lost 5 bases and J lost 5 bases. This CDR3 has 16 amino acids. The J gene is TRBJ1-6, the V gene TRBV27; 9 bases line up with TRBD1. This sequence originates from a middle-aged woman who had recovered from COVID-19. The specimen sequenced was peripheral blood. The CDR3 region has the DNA TGTGCCAGCAGTCAACAGGGGGCGCGGAATAATTCACCCCTCCACTTT. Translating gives CASSQQGARNNSPLHF.